This T cell receptor (beta chain) was recovered during a study of monozygotic twins with inflammatory bowel disease. TCRdb derives one entry per CDR3 protein from the 5' RACE reads, leaving out DNA. The repertoire table contains over 150,000 distinct CDR3 sequences. The germline CDR1 and CDR2 sequences are SEHNR and FQNEAQ (reference sequence). The CDR3 totals 12 residues. Input material: blood. The rearrangement joins TRBV7-9 to TRBJ2-5; the D call of TRBD1 rests on TCRdb alone, since no DNA is present to check it. The source is a human donor with ulcerative colitis or Crohn's disease, or a healthy co-twin of an affected twin (not recorded which). The CDR3 is CATPGGQETQYF.